This entry features one T cell receptor beta chain sequence. Its target is not known. Amplification of TCR beta used genomic DNA extracted from peripheral blood. The sample originates from a study of T cell repertoires in aging, cancer and after chemotherapy. Overall study: Pre- and post-chemotherapy samples were paired from chronic lymphocytic leukemia patients treated with fludarabine- or bendamustine-based regimens.

Regarding the study as a whole: Compared with age-matched healthy donors, untreated hematological or solid cancer patients showed higher blood TCR clonality. Thymic emigration or peripheral T cell expansion may be impaired by lymphoid organ infiltration in hematological cancer.

Trimming took 7 bases from V and 0 from J, leaving 14 bases between them. The CDR3 extends over 15 amino acids. In germline, CDR1 is MDHEN, CDR2 SYDVKM. Rearranged V-D-J TRB sequences were amplified with a mixed TRB-A/B primer pool. One entry per CDR3 protein results from TCRdb running MiXCR on the multiplex PCR reads. Among more than 4,000 distinct CDR3 sequences, 33% were seen once, and the ten largest hold more than 13%. Input material: blood. V usage is TRBV28 and J usage is TRBJ2-3; D gene ambiguous. This sequence originates from a human donor with a blood cancer. Here the CDR3 DNA reads TGTGCCAGCACCCATTGGCAGATTAGCACAGATACGCAGTATTTT. Translation: CASTHWQISTDTQYF.